The 6 T cell receptor beta chains given below trace back to one sample, sequenced in a study of blood T cells in healthy people across ages. A second roughly 6 to 11 cycle PCR used barcoded and J-beta primers. TCRdb recomputed calls from the 5' RACE reads with MiXCR, one row per CDR3 protein. Of approximately 680,000 distinct CDR3 sequences listed, about a third are singletons. The sample consisted of blood. Receptors originate from a woman at least 80 years old in good health.

Notes on this clonotype: One junction end disagrees with the germline gene, perhaps due to a read error. The rearrangement links TRBV5-1 to TRBJ2-7; 10 bases are a match to TRBD2. This CDR3 is built from 15 residues. The germline V gene has CDR1 SGHRS and CDR2 YFSETQ. The CDR3 region has the DNA TGCGTCAGCAGCCCCCTAGCGGGGGCCAACAATGAGCAGTACTTC. The encoded protein is CVSSPLAGANNEQYF.

This clonotype was seen repeatedly, ten times or more. The chain links TRBV18 to TRBJ2-3; the D is unclear. The CDR3 sequence is 16 residues long. Trimming took 1 base from V and 4 from J, leaving 15 bases between them. Germline lookup yields CDR1 KGHSH and CDR2 LQKENI. CDR3 sequence reads: CASSPQPQGLSDTQYF. The CDR3 coding sequence is TGTGCCAGCTCACCACAACCCCAAGGGCTTTCAGATACGCAGTATTTT.

This clonotype has at least ten counts. CDR3 sequence (DNA): TGCAGTGCCCCTTCCACTGGAGACAATCAGCCCCAGCATTTT. Its translation: CSAPSTGDNQPQHF. The chain couples TRBV20-1 to TRBJ1-5; D uncertain. This CDR3 spans 14 amino acids. Trimming took 6 bases from V and 3 from J, leaving 15 bases between them. CDR1 DFQATT and CDR2 SNEGSKA come from the germline V gene (reference sequence).

This clonotype was seen ten or more times. This rearrangement joins TRBV6-2 or TRBV6-3 to TRBJ2-5; 9 bases map to TRBD1. The CDR3 contains 14 residues. The ends lost 6 bases at V and 5 bases at J; junction bases unmatched: 7. Germline-derived CDR1 and CDR2 are MNHEY and SVGEGT. The CDR3 region is CASSYGTGYETQYF. The CDR3 nucleotides are TGTGCCAGCAGCTACGGGACAGGGTACGAGACCCAGTACTTC.

The chain recombines TRBV3-1 with TRBJ1-1; 7 nucleotides align to TRBD1. J gave up 4 bases and V 4 bases, and 12 bases lay outside the gene matches. The CDR3 covers 16 residues. Germline CDR1 and CDR2: LGHDT and YNNKEL (reference sequence). CDR3 protein: CASSPGTAAMSTEAFF. The CDR3 nucleotides are TGTGCCAGCAGCCCCGGGACAGCCGCCATGAGCACTGAAGCTTTCTTT.

This clonotype has ten or more counts. J is TRBJ2-7 and V is TRBV11-2; a weak D match, TRBD1 (5 bases). Germline V gene lookup returns CDR1 SGHAT and CDR2 FQNNGV. V was cut by 2 bases and J by 1 base, with 12 bases left in between. The CDR3 contains 15 residues. CDR3 residues: CASSLQQGRSYEQYF. Written as DNA, the CDR3 is TGTGCCAGCAGCTTACAGCAGGGCCGGTCCTACGAGCAGTACTTC.